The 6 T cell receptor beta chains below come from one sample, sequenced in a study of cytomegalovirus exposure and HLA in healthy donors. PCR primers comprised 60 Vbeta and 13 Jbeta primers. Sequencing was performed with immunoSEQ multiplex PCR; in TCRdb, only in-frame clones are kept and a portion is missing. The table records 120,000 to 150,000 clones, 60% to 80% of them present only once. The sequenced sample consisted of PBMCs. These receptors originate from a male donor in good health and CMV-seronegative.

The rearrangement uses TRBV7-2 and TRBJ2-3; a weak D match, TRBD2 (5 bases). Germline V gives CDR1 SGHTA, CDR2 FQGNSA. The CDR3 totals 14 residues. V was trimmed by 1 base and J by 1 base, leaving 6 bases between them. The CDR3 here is CASSLDGGTDTQYF. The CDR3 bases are TGTGCCAGCAGCTTAGACGGGGGCACAGATACGCAGTATTTT.

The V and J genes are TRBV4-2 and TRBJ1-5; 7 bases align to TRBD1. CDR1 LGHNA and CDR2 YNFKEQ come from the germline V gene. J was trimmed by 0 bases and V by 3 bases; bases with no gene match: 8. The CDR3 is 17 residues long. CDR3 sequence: CASSHLAGGNSNQPQHF. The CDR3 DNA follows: TGTGCCAGCAGCCATCTGGCAGGGGGAAATAGCAATCAGCCCCAGCATTTT.

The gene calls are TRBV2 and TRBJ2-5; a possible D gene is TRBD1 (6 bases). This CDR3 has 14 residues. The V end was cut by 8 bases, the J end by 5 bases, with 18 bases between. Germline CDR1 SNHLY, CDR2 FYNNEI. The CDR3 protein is CASLRRTVGETQYF. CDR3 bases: TGTGCCAGCCTTAGGCGGACAGTGGGGGAGACCCAGTACTTC.

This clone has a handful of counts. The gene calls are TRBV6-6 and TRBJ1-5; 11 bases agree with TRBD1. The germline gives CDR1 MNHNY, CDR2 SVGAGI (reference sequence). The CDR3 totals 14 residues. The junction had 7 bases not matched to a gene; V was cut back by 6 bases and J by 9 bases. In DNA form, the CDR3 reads TGTGCCAGCAGCCCGGACAGGGGGCTAAGGCCCCAGCATTTT. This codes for CASSPDRGLRPQHF.

The DNA for the CDR3 is TGTGCCAGCAGCTTTCTCGGGACAGTCCAAGAGACCCAGTACTTC. The encoded protein is CASSFLGTVQETQYF. The V and J genes are TRBV11-3 and TRBJ2-5; 7 nucleotides line up with TRBD1. Looked up from germline, CDR1 is SGHNT and CDR2 is YENEEA. With 3 bases clipped from V and 1 base from J, the junction kept 5 bases outside the gene matches. The CDR3 extends over 15 amino acids. Full variable domain (rest looked up from reference TRBV11-3 and TRBJ2-5): EAGVVQSPRYKIIEKKQPVAFWCNPISGHNTLYWYLQNLGQGPELLIRYENEEAVDDSQLPKDRFSAERLKGVDSTLKIQPAELGDSAVYLCASSFLGTVQETQYFGPGTRLLVL.

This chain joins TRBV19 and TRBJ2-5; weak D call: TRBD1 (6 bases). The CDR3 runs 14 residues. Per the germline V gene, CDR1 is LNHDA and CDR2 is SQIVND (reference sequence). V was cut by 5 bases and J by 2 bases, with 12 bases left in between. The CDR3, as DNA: TGTGCCAGTAGTCTCCGGACAGATCAAGAGACCCAGTACTTC. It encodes CASSLRTDQETQYF.